A selection of T cell receptor beta chains follows, all from one sample in a study of metastatic and nonmetastatic thyroid tumors. MiXCR reprocessed the PCR reads for TCRdb. The table lists about 35,000 clones, 15% to 20% of them singletons. Sequencing was performed on blood. The source is a male donor with papillary thyroid cancer or a benign thyroid nodule (not recorded which). Some clones in this sample may be carry-over from other donors' samples. Each CDR3 is given with its conserved first and last residue. A D gene is named only where the DNA matches it firmly. Rows give clone size only sometimes, using once, few, many, or a class for an expanded clone.

clone size	V gene	J gene	D gene	CDR3 DNA	CDR3 protein
.	TRBV5-1	TRBJ2-3	TRBD2	TGCGCCAGCAGCCCGACTAGCGGGAGTACGGGGGATACGCAGTATTTT	CASSPTSGSTGDTQYF
.	TRBV10-3	TRBJ2-7	TRBD1	TGTGCCATCAGCCGGGACAGAGGTTATGAGCAGTACTTC	CAISRDRGYEQYF
medium-sized	TRBV6-1	TRBJ1-5	TRBD1	TGTGCCAGCAGTGAAGTACAGGGGAATCAGCCCCAGCATTTT	CASSEVQGNQPQHF
.	TRBV6-6	TRBJ2-1	TRBD2	TGTGCCAGCAGTTACACCACTAGCGGGAGTGATGAGCAGTTCTTC	CASSYTTSGSDEQFF
.	TRBV28	TRBJ2-1	.	TGTGCCAGCAGTTTTCTTCTTAGCGCCTACAATGAGCAGTTCTTC	CASSFLLSAYNEQFF
.	TRBV19	TRBJ2-7	.	TGTGCCAGTAGGTGGAGTGGTTTCTCCTACGAGAAGTACTTC	CASRWSGFSYEKYF
many	TRBV24-1	TRBJ2-3	TRBD2	TGTGCCACCAGTGATTCACGGGGACTAGCGGGGGGAGAAGATACGCAGTATTTT	CATSDSRGLAGGEDTQYF
many	TRBV2	TRBJ2-7	.	TGTGCCAGCACCTCAGAAGGACGACTCTCCTACGAGCAGTACTTC	CASTSEGRLSYEQYF
medium-sized	TRBV28	TRBJ1-6	.	TGTGCCAGCAGCGGCCCCCAGGGCTCCTATAATTCACCCCTCCACTTT	CASSGPQGSYNSPLHF
many	TRBV7-7	TRBJ1-5	.	TGTGCTAGCAGCTTGAGGCGCAATCAGCCCCAGCATTTT	CASSLRRNQPQHF
.	TRBV6-4	TRBJ1-1	.	TGTGCCAGCAGTTACTCTTACAGGGTCGACACTGAAGCTTTCTTT	CASSYSYRVDTEAFF
.	TRBV6-1	TRBJ1-6	.	TGTGCCAGCCTCTTCACCTCCTCCTATAATTCACCCCTCCACTTT	CASLFTSSYNSPLHF
many	TRBV5-5	TRBJ2-7	.	TGTGCCAGCAGCTTGGATATTTCCGCCGAGCAGTACTTC	CASSLDISAEQYF
.	TRBV6-6	TRBJ2-1	TRBD2	TGTGCCAGCAGTTCAACCGGGACTACCTCCTACAATGAGCAGTTCTTC	CASSSTGTTSYNEQFF
many	TRBV4-3	TRBJ1-2	.	TGCGCCAGCAGCCAAGGGACAGAAGGACCTAACTATGGCTACACCTTC	CASSQGTEGPNYGYTF